A selection of T cell receptor beta chains follows, all from one sample in a study of T cell changes during pregnancy in multiple sclerosis. Profiled with immunoSEQ multiplex PCR; TCRdb holds only in-frame clones, not every one. The table shows around 38,000 clones, with 80% to 95% occurring only once. Sequencing used CD8+ T cells from peripheral blood mononuclear cells, obtained in the third trimester of pregnancy. The origin of the receptors is a female donor with multiple sclerosis, enrolled in a pregnancy study. Each CDR3 is given with its conserved first and last residue. The D gene is left open where the match is weak. The listing skips clone size in some rows; elsewhere it reads once, few, many or a size class.

clone_size j_call d_call v_call cdr3_aa cdr3_nt
- TRBJ2-5 TRBD1 TRBV10-1 CASSDGTGNETQYF TGCGCCAGCAGTGACGGGACAGGGAATGAGACCCAGTACTTC
- TRBJ2-7 TRBD2 TRBV5-6 CASSLDPAGVDEQYF TGTGCCAGCAGCTTGGACCCGGCGGGAGTGGACGAGCAGTACTTC
- TRBJ1-5 - TRBV4-1 CASSSGGQPQHF TGCGCCAGCAGCTCCGGGGGTCAGCCCCAGCATTTT
- TRBJ2-7 TRBD2 TRBV4-1 CASSQVRAGGASYEQYF TGCGCCAGCAGCCAAGTTCGAGCGGGAGGGGCCTCCTACGAGCAGTACTTC
- TRBJ2-7 TRBD1 TRBV2 CASSERQGVPYEQYF TGTGCCAGCAGCGAGCGACAGGGGGTTCCCTACGAGCAGTACTTC
- TRBJ2-3 - TRBV4-3 CASSQEAFPADTQYF TGCGCCAGCAGCCAAGAAGCTTTCCCCGCAGATACGCAGTATTTT
- TRBJ2-1 TRBD1 TRBV5-8 CASSRSGQIPLNEQFF TGTGCCAGCAGCCGATCGGGACAGATCCCTTTGAATGAGCAGTTCTTC
- TRBJ2-7 - TRBV21-1 CASRNGTSGTYEQYF TGTGCCAGCAGGAATGGGACTAGCGGCACCTACGAGCAGTACTTC
- TRBJ2-1 - TRBV6-5 CASSYQASYEQFF TGTGCCAGCAGTTATCAGGCCTCTTATGAGCAGTTCTTC
- TRBJ2-7 TRBD1 TRBV7-6 CASSLAAGTGGGEQYF TGTGCCAGCAGCTTAGCGGCGGGGACAGGGGGTGGAGAGCAGTACTTC
medium-sized TRBJ2-3 - TRBV29-1 CSVRTGLESDTQYF TGCAGCGTTCGGACTGGATTAGAATCAGATACGCAGTATTTT
- TRBJ1-3 TRBD1 TRBV27 CASSLRGQAGNTIYF TGTGCCAGCAGTTTACGCGGACAGGCTGGAAACACCATATATTTT
- TRBJ2-3 - TRBV4-2 CASSQDGAPNGDTQYF TGTGCCAGCAGCCAAGATGGGGCTCCCAACGGGGATACGCAGTATTTT
once TRBJ2-1 - TRBV7-9 CASSSKAGSNEQFF TGTGCCAGCAGCTCGAAAGCGGGCAGCAATGAGCAGTTCTTC
- TRBJ1-2 - TRBV7-9 CASSLTLDYGYTF TGTGCCAGCAGCTTGACACTCGACTATGGCTACACCTTC
- TRBJ2-7 TRBD1 TRBV4-3 CASSRAWGTGEYEQYF TGCGCCAGCAGCCGCGCTTGGGGGACAGGTGAATACGAGCAGTACTTC
- TRBJ2-3 TRBD1 TRBV2 CASSRTGGFADTQYF TGTGCCAGCAGTAGGACAGGGGGGTTTGCAGATACGCAGTATTTT
once TRBJ2-7 - TRBV11-2 CASSLGEAYEQYF TGTGCCAGCAGCTTAGGTGAGGCCTACGAGCAGTACTTC
- TRBJ2-7 TRBD2 TRBV11-1 CASSLFQREAPYEQYF TGTGCCAGCAGCTTATTTCAACGGGAGGCACCCTACGAGCAGTACTTC
- TRBJ2-7 - TRBV7-8 CASKAPSSYEQYF TGTGCCAGCAAAGCGCCTAGCTCCTACGAGCAGTACTTC
- TRBJ2-5 - TRBV15 CATSRGTATQETQYF TGTGCCACCAGCAGAGGGACTGCTACCCAAGAGACCCAGTACTTC
- TRBJ2-2 TRBD2 TRBV18 CASSPPKAGGPSTGELFF TGTGCCAGCTCACCACCGAAGGCGGGAGGGCCGAGCACCGGGGAGCTGTTTTTT
- TRBJ2-1 TRBD2 TRBV5-1 CASSYPQLGVAGANEQFF TGCGCCAGCAGCTACCCCCAATTGGGGGTAGCGGGAGCCAATGAGCAGTTCTTC
- TRBJ2-7 TRBD1 TRBV6-5 CASSTPGQGYEQYF TGTGCCAGCAGTACACCGGGACAGGGCTACGAGCAGTACTTC
- TRBJ2-1 TRBD1 TRBV4-3 CASSQDEGQGWNEQFF TGCGCCAGCAGCCAAGATGAGGGACAGGGCTGGAATGAGCAGTTCTTC
few TRBJ2-3 - TRBV15 CATSRGGAEATDTQYF TGTGCCACCAGCAGAGGGGGAGCGGAGGCTACAGATACGCAGTATTTT
- TRBJ1-2 TRBD1 TRBV6-6 CASSEGTGGNYGYTF TGTGCCAGCAGTGAGGGAACAGGGGGCAACTATGGCTACACCTTC
- TRBJ2-5 TRBD1 TRBV4-3 CASSQGTGKQETQYF TGCGCCAGCAGCCAAGGGACAGGCAAACAAGAGACCCAGTACTTC
- TRBJ1-3 - TRBV19 CASSPSVSGNTIYF TGTGCCAGTAGTCCCAGCGTCTCTGGAAACACCATATATTTT
- TRBJ1-1 - TRBV19 CASSIDTSTEAFF TGTGCCAGTAGTATAGACACCAGCACTGAAGCTTTCTTT